This entry lists 20 T cell receptor beta chains sequenced from one sample in a study of tumor-infiltrating lymphocytes in primary liver carcinoma. Between about 18 and 33 mg of unsorted bulk tissue served as the source from which RNA and DNA were co-extracted. With a constant-region primer, TCR beta cDNA was made from 450 to 550 ng of total RNA. Slightly modified ARM-PCR with three nested multiplex PCR rounds yielded TCR beta libraries. TRBV1-TRBV30 forward primers paired with a C-beta reverse primer drove the first two PCR rounds, around 9 cycles each. TCRdb reprocessed the multiplex PCR reads via MiXCR and lists one record per CDR3 protein. Altogether 55,000 to 65,000 distinct CDR3 sequences are present, less than 75% being singletons, with the ten largest covering approximately 50%. The specimen was liver tumor tissue from sampling region 2. The subset: tumor region T2, inferior pole. The receptors shown here come from a middle-aged man with primary liver carcinoma and hepatitis B virus infection.

This clonotype has just a few counts. The chain couples TRBV6-2 or TRBV6-3 to TRBJ2-7, with 7 nucleotides matching TRBD2. This CDR3 is 16 amino acids long. The germline V gene has CDR1 MNHEY and CDR2 SVGEGT. Unmatched junction bases numbered 12, after V lost 0 bases and J lost 7 bases. The CDR3 reads CASSYSLIAGYREQYF. The CDR3 bases are TGTGCCAGCAGTTACTCGCTGATAGCGGGTTACCGTGAGCAGTACTTC.

This clonotype was seen at least ten times. Since a much larger clone is just one base distant, this may be a read error. This sequence joins TRBV7-8 and TRBJ2-2; TRBD2 might be the D (5 bases). The length of the CDR3 is 12 residues. CDR1 is SGHVS and CDR2 is FQNEAQ in the germline V gene. For the CDR3, the DNA is TGTGCCGGAAAGGGCGACACCGGGGAGCTGCTTTTT. Its protein product is CAGKGDTGELLF.

This clonotype came up once. One end of the junction is discordant with germline, which a read error may explain. J is TRBJ1-6 and V is TRBV6-6; 8 bases map to TRBD1. Germline CDR1 and CDR2: MNHNY and SVGAGI (reference sequence). There are 17 residues in the CDR3. The CDR3, as DNA: TGTGCCAGCACCCTATCCGGGACAGGTCATCATAATACACCCCTCCACTTT. The encoded protein is CASTLSGTGHHNTPLHF.

With respect to this clonotype: A read error may produce the germline difference seen at one junction end. This rearrangement joins TRBV29-1 to TRBJ2-1, with a possible D match to TRBD2 (5 bases). The CDR3 contains 13 residues. CDR1 and CDR2 from the germline V gene are SQVTM and ANQGSEA. CDR3 DNA: TGCAGAGTTGGCTGGGCCCAGAGCGGTGAGCAGTTCTTC. Its protein product is CRVGWAQSGEQFF.

This clonotype occurred many times. The gene calls are TRBV4-3 and TRBJ1-6; no reliable D call. Germline V gene data show CDR1 as LGHNA and CDR2 as YSLEER. This CDR3 has 16 residues. Between the trimmed V and J ends, which lost 0 bases and 7 bases, there was a span of 13 bases. The CDR3 DNA sequence: TGCGCCAGCAGCCAAGATCCGGAGGCGGGAAATTCACCCCTCCACTTT. This gives the protein CASSQDPEAGNSPLHF.

Note on this clonotype: Mismatch with germline at one junction end may stem from a read error. The V and J genes are TRBV7-8 and TRBJ1-5; D unclear. The CDR3 runs 14 residues. The germline gives CDR1 SGHVS, CDR2 FQNEAQ. The CDR3 DNA follows: TGTGCCAGCAGCGACGGAAATAGCAATCAGTCCCAGCATTTT. As protein: CASSDGNSNQSQHF.

Details on this clonotype: A clone one base away is much larger, so this may be a read error. V gene TRBV28 combines with J gene TRBJ2-7; D unclear. This CDR3 is 15 amino acids long. CDR1 and CDR2 (germline): MDHEN, SYDVKM. The chain's CDR3 is CASSLLSSTNYKQYF. As DNA, the CDR3 is TGTGCCAGCAGTTTACTTAGTTCCACTAACTACAAGCAGTACTTC.

Note on this clonotype: A junction boundary mismatches the germline segment, possibly from a read error. This rearrangement joins TRBV12-3 or TRBV12-4 to TRBJ2-7; unclear D gene. CDR3 length: 12 amino acids. CDR3 loop: CVSSRTTYEQYF. CDR3 coding DNA: TGTGTCAGCAGCCGAACGACCTACGAGCAGTACTTC.

The rearrangement joins TRBV2 to TRBJ2-3; a weak D match, TRBD2 (5 bases). CDR1 is SNHLY and CDR2 is FYNNEI in the germline V gene. CDR3 size: 18 residues. Trimming stripped 4 bases from V and 1 base from J, with 21 bases between. The CDR3 sequence: CASSAPTGGVGGTDTQYF. The CDR3 region has the DNA TGTGCCAGCAGTGCGCCAACGGGCGGAGTGGGAGGCACAGATACGCAGTATTTT.

Points on this clonotype: Sequence at one end of the junction differs from germline and may be a read error. J is TRBJ1-1 and V is TRBV11-2; weak D call: TRBD1 (5 bases). The germline CDR1 and CDR2 sequences are SGHAT and FQNNGV. CDR3 length equals 16 residues. The CDR3 DNA reads as TGTGCCAACAGCCCATCCAGGGTGTTGGTGAACACTGAAACTTTCTTT. It specifies CANSPSRVLVNTETFF.

Details on this clonotype: At one end the junction does not follow the germline gene, possibly because of a read error. The chain joins TRBV29-1 to TRBJ2-1; 8 bases match TRBD1. In germline, CDR1 is SQVTM, CDR2 ANQGSEA. This CDR3 spans 13 amino acids. DNA for the CDR3: TGCATCGTTGAGGGGGACAGGAACAATGAGCAGTTCTTC. It is translated as CIVEGDRNNEQFF.

This clonotype was observed once. This sequence joins TRBV4-3 and TRBJ1-5, with no clear D. Germline V gene sequence: CDR1 LGHNA, CDR2 YSLEER. The V gene lost 3 bases and the J gene lost 10 bases, with 13 bases spanning the gap. The CDR3 consists of 13 residues. CDR3 loop: CASSQSREHPQHF. The DNA of the CDR3 is TGCGCCAGCAGCCAGTCTAGGGAGCATCCCCAGCATTTT.

With respect to this clonotype: A read error may account for a junction end that differs from germline. The chain carries TRBV11-2 and TRBJ2-2, with D possibly being TRBD1 (6 bases). This CDR3 has 17 residues. Per the germline V gene, CDR1 is SGHAT and CDR2 is FQNNGV. The CDR3 loop is CDSSLALGGANTGELFF. The CDR3 region has the DNA TGTGACAGCAGCTTAGCATTAGGGGGAGCGAACACGGGGGAGCTGTTTTTT.

CDR3 sequence (DNA): TGCAGTGTCTCTCAGGGCAGGACTGAAGCTTTCTTT. Protein sequence: CSVSQGRTEAFF. The rearrangement links TRBV29-1 to TRBJ1-1, with a weak D call TRBD1 (5 bases). Germline loops: CDR1 SQVTM, CDR2 ANQGSEA. This CDR3 comprises 12 residues.

To note about this clonotype: The germline gene is not matched at one end of the junction; a read error may be the cause. This chain links TRBV6-1 with TRBJ1-2; D gene ambiguous. Per germline, CDR1 MNHNS and CDR2 SASEGT. This CDR3 contains 12 residues. This CDR3 reads CASSEGLLGYTF. In DNA form, the CDR3 reads TGTGCTAGCAGTGAAGGGCTCTTAGGCTACACCTTC.

As to this clonotype: No conserved phenylalanine or tryptophan ends this CDR3, so it is likely a read error. CDR3 in amino acids: CASGLAGETCTQYV. In DNA form, the CDR3 reads TGTGCCAGCGGACTAGCGGGAGAAACATGTACGCAGTATGTT. The J gene is TRBJ2-3, the V gene TRBV6-1, with 13 bases matching TRBD2. The germline V gene encodes CDR1 MNHNS and CDR2 SASEGT. The CDR3 is 14 residues long. With 8 bases clipped from V and 8 bases from J, the junction kept 7 bases outside the gene matches.

Comments on this clonotype: At one end, the junction sequence differs from germline, possibly due to a read error. This chain joins TRBV6-5 and TRBJ2-7, with TRBD1 as a possible D gene (5 bases). The CDR3 totals 11 residues. CDR1 and CDR2 (germline): MNHEY, SVGAGI. The CDR3 region is CVSRVGYEQYF. For the CDR3, the DNA is TGTGTCAGCAGGGTTGGATACGAGCAATACTTC.

This clonotype was seen at least ten times. A read error may be the cause here, since a much bigger clone is one base away. This CDR3 fails to terminate in the conserved phenylalanine or tryptophan, so it likely reflects a read error. The chain uses TRBV11-2 and TRBJ2-7; a possible D gene is TRBD1 (5 bases). V lost 4 bases and J lost 0, with 10 bases in between. Germline CDR1 reads SGHAT; CDR2 reads FQNNGV. The CDR3 is 14 residues long. The CDR3 DNA sequence: TGTGCCAGCAGCTCTAACAGGAACTCCTACGAGCAGTACCTC. It is translated as CASSSNRNSYEQYL.

The chain combines TRBV12-3 or TRBV12-4 with TRBJ2-2; D is perhaps TRBD1 or TRBD2 (5 bases each). The CDR3 contains 11 residues. The V and J ends lost 11 bases and 7 bases respectively, with 11 bases between them. The CDR3 nucleotides are TGTGCCGAATTGGGACGCGGGGAGCTGTTTTTT. Protein product: CAELGRGELFF.

This clonotype is medium-sized within its sample. The chain has TRBV5-6 and TRBJ2-7, with 9 bases lining up with TRBD2. CDR3 size: 13 residues. Germline V gene sequence: CDR1 SGHDT, CDR2 YYEEEE. Trimming cost V 4 bases and J 7 bases; bases outside gene matches: 6. This CDR3 reads CASSAGTSWEQYF. Written as DNA, the CDR3 is TGTGCCAGCAGCGCAGGGACTAGCTGGGAGCAGTACTTC.